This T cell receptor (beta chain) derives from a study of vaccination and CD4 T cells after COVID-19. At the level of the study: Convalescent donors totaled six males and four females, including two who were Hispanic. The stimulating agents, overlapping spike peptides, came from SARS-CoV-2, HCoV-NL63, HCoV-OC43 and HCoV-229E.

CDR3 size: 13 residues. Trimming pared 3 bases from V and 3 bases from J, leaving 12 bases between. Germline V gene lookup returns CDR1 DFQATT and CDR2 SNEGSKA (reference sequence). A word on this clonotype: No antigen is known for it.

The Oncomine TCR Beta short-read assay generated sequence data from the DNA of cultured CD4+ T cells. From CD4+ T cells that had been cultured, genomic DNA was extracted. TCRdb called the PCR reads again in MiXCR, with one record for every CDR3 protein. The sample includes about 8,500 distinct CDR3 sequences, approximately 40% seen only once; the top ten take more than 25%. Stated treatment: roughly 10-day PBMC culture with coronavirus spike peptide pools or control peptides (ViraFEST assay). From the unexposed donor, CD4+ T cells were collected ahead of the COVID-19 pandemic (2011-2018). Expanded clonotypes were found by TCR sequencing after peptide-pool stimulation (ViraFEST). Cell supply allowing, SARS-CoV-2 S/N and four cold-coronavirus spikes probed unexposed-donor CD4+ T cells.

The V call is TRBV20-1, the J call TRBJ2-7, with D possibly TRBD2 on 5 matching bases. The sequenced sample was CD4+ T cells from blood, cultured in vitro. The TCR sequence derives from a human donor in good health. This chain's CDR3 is CSARFLAYYEQYF. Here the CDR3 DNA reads TGCAGTGCTAGGTTTCTAGCCTACTACGAGCAGTACTTC.